This TCR beta chain was identified during a study of shared clonotypes between healthy human individuals (dated by TCRdb to the early 2020s). About the investigation overall: A couple of women and a few men aged 18 to 49 years were included in the cohort. For each donor, CD4 naive and CD4 memory were each run on three plates, CD8 naive on two plates, and CD8 memory on one plate. Per donor, leukapheresis produced somewhere between about 0.85 and 8.9 billion PBMCs. To estimate repertoire size and how much clonotype sharing occurs between individuals, the study deeply sequenced the blood TCR repertoires of five healthy adults. To increase sequencing depth and limit assay-specific biases, TCR repertoire library preparation and sequencing were carried out by different laboratories using diverse techniques.

The donors were healthy, HIV-negative adults who had no recently reported acute infections or vaccinations. Every donor was a Caucasian adult living in Nashville, Tennessee, USA. Magnetic negative selection was used to enrich CD4+ T cells, after which naive cells were positively selected on CD45RA and the negative fraction became the memory subset. Blood was collected by leukapheresis, and PBMCs were isolated by Ficoll-Histopaque density gradient centrifugation and then cryopreserved in liquid nitrogen vapor phase. Analytical flow cytometry was used to check the purity and quantity of each magnetically sorted T cell population. Each sorted fraction had its genomic DNA isolated and then quantified by UV absorbance on a Nanodrop 2000c. Using the deep immunoSEQ assay, TCR CDR3 regions were amplified from genomic DNA by multiplex PCR. For each cell subset, the extracted genomic DNA was distributed evenly across all wells of several immunoSEQ 96-well plates, and each plate served as one replicate. Each replicate PCR for sorted subsets received approximately 220 ng genomic DNA, equal to tens of thousands of T cell genomes. Purified libraries were measured with a Qubit 3.0 fluorometer, size-checked on a Bioanalyzer 2100, and measured again with the KAPA Library Quantification kit. A separate single-read 150-cycle Illumina NextSeq 550 flow cell was used to sequence each immunoSEQ 96-well plate. The original pipeline was this. Because only junctional sequences without quality scores were contained in the immunoSEQ output, filtering matching that applied to full-length reads could not be performed. Sequences were annotated with PyIR, a Python wrapper for IgBLAST v1.9, using IMGT germline references to assign V/J genes and CDR3. Reads were filtered out if the reads had weak V/J assignments (E-value above 1e-6), no CDR3, stop codons, out-of-frame junctions, or ambiguous translated residues. V3J clonotypes were defined as sequences sharing an identical inferred V gene, J gene, and CDR3 amino acid sequence. The percentage overlap between two repertoires was calculated by dividing the number of shared unique clonotypes by the size of the smaller repertoire. Richness of each repertoire was evaluated using RTK rarefaction, the Chao1 estimator, and Recon v2.1 estimates of unobserved clonotypes. OLGA was used to compute generation probabilities for all TCRbeta clonotypes that the gDNA method yielded from several donors. Here the immuneACCESS table is served through TCRdb, limited to in-frame sequences with V and J called. Missing clones are a known gap in these copies; in checked studies unresolved V genes cover under half, and the rest lacks a known reason. V, J and clone size are those of that table, while D and trimming were read from the DNA. The sample table shows over 2 million clones, and around 93% are seen once. The ten largest account for approximately 0.39% of the sample.

General study outcomes and caveats: Because the study included only a small number of donors, the genetic and exposure-history diversity represented was limited. Compared with non-shared clonotypes, the clonotypes found in all four sorted-subset donors had higher generation probabilities. Naive subsets generally had larger estimated clonotype richness than memory subsets did. Across four donors, around 5% of naive CD4, approximately 3.6% of naive CD8, around 2.1% of memory CD4, and roughly 0.4% of memory CD8 clonotypes were shared. Pairwise subsampling indicated that sequencing depth was expected to affect the degree of clonotype sharing among donors. Even with the large sequencing depth, rarefaction of the sorted-subset datasets indicated that sequencing was incomplete. Only blood was sampled, and tissue TCR repertoires likely differ from those in blood.

The CDR3 numbers 13 residues from cysteine through phenylalanine. Left in the record is the CDR3 DNA by itself, 39 bases read in frame from the first base. V lost 5 bases and J lost 4 bases; the stretch between them is 12 bases long. CDR1 MDHEN and CDR2 SYDVKM are derived from the germline V gene. Remarks on this clone: Its antigen is unknown. Qualities for individual bases were not recorded, and no much larger clone is one base off.

The receptor's source is a man between 18 and 29 years old in good health. Some clones in this sample may be carry-over from other donors' samples. This sequence uses TRBV28 and TRBJ2-7, with TRBD1 perhaps the D gene, on 5 matching bases. The specimen sequenced was naive CD4+ T cells from PBMCs. The cell subset or site label here, explained by the study, means: CD45RA+ positively selected. The CDR3 region has the sequence CASSRGWSYEQYF. The DNA reads as follows: TGTGCCAGCAGTAGGGGCTGGTCATACGAGCAGTACTTC.